The 30 T cell receptor beta chains in this list originate from one sample, sequenced in a study of shared clonotypes between healthy human individuals. TCRdb's table, derived via immunoSEQ multiplex PCR, lists solely in-frame clones and lacks some. The sample contains millions of clones, roughly 92% of which appear only once. The sequencing input was naive CD4+ T cells sorted from blood. The subset here: CD45RA+ positively selected. These receptors originate from a man aged 18 to 29 in good health.

V and J are TRBV4-3 and TRBJ2-7; D is perhaps TRBD1 (6 bases). The CDR3 contains 16 residues. Trimming took off 1 base at V and 0 bases at J, with 13 bases between the two ends. The V gene's germline CDR1 is LGHNA and CDR2 YSLEER. In DNA form, the CDR3 reads TGCGCCAGCAGCCAAGGAGTCGGGACACGCTCCTACGAGCAGTACTTC. It yields the protein CASSQGVGTRSYEQYF.

The chain employs TRBV5-1 and TRBJ2-7; D possibly corresponds to TRBD2 (5 bases). V lost 0 bases and J 1 base, leaving 11 bases between the germline ends. CDR3 length: 15 residues. Germline CDR1 is SGHRS and CDR2 is YFSETQ. Here the CDR3 reads CASSLASKRSYEQYF. As DNA, the CDR3 is TGCGCCAGCAGCTTGGCTAGCAAACGGTCCTACGAGCAGTACTTC.

This chain links TRBV6-6 with TRBJ2-2; 7 positions agree with TRBD2. The CDR3 spans 14 residues. Trimming took 6 bases from V and 5 from J; bases not matched to a gene: 6. Germline V lookup: CDR1 MNHNY, CDR2 SVGAGI (reference sequence). The CDR3 nucleotides read TGTGCCAGCAGGGCTGGGGGAGGGACCGGGGAGCTGTTTTTT. Translating gives CASRAGGGTGELFF.

This clone was seen only once. This sequence joins TRBV10-2 and TRBJ2-5; 16 bases are shared with TRBD2. This CDR3 comprises 19 residues. The V gene's germline CDR1 is WSHSY and CDR2 SAAADI. The J segment lost 5 bases and the V segment lost 0 bases, leaving 9 bases of the junction unmatched. Written as DNA, the CDR3 is TGCGCCAGCAGTGAGTCACGGGGACTAGCGGGAGGGCCGACGGAGACCCAGTACTTC. Translating it yields CASSESRGLAGGPTETQYF.

The rearrangement links TRBV4-3 to TRBJ2-7, with D perhaps matching TRBD2 (5 bases). CDR1 is LGHNA and CDR2 is YSLEER in the germline V gene. The CDR3 covers 16 residues. Between the trimmed V and J ends, which lost 0 bases and 2 bases, there was a span of 14 bases. CDR3 DNA sequence: TGCGCCAGCAGCCAAGATGCCGGGGAGTTGGCCTACGAGCAGTACTTC. This codes for CASSQDAGELAYEQYF.

This chain uses TRBV6-1 with TRBJ1-2; 9 bases agree with TRBD1. With V trimmed by 7 bases and J by 7 bases, 13 bases remained unmatched. Looked up from germline, CDR1 is MNHNS and CDR2 is SASEGT. The CDR3 runs to 15 residues. CDR3 residues: CASTQEDRGLRGYTF. The CDR3 DNA follows: TGTGCCAGCACCCAGGAGGACAGGGGACTTCGTGGCTACACCTTC.

The chain links TRBV5-4 to TRBJ2-3, with 7 bases identical to TRBD2. CDR1 is SGHNT, CDR2 YYREEE, per germline (reference sequence). V trimming: 1 base; J trimming: 0 bases; junction bases outside the gene matches: 5. The CDR3 has 16 amino acids. The CDR3 DNA is TGTGCCAGCAGCTTGTTGCGGGGGAGTAGCACAGATACGCAGTATTTT. This sequence encodes CASSLLRGSSTDTQYF.

The chain recombines TRBV27 with TRBJ2-7, with 8 bases aligning to TRBD2. The V segment lost 5 bases and the J segment 2 bases; nucleotides outside the gene matches: 11. The germline gives CDR1 MNHEY, CDR2 SMNVEV (reference sequence). This CDR3 is 16 amino acids long. CDR3 loop: CASSPATSGRTYEQYF. DNA of the CDR3: TGTGCCAGCAGTCCGGCCACTAGCGGACGCACCTACGAGCAGTACTTC.

The CDR3 bases are TGCGCCAGCAGCTTGTTGGACAGGGGGCCCGGTTCTGGAAACACCATATATTTT. The encoded protein is CASSLLDRGPGSGNTIYF. V gene TRBV5-1 combines with J gene TRBJ1-3, with TRBD1 matching 11 bases. The V segment lost 1 base and the J segment 1 base; nucleotides outside the gene matches: 7. This CDR3 has 18 residues. Germline values: CDR1 SGHRS, CDR2 YFSETQ.

The chain has TRBV19 and TRBJ2-7; 7 bases agree with TRBD1. CDR1 and CDR2 (germline): LNHDA, SQIVND (reference sequence). The CDR3 is made up of 16 amino acids. With 4 bases clipped from V and 1 base from J, the junction kept 10 bases outside the gene matches. The chain's CDR3 is CASSSRPGTVSYEQYF. The DNA of the CDR3 is TGTGCCAGTAGTAGCCGGCCCGGGACAGTATCCTACGAGCAGTACTTC.

About this clone itself: This specimen includes other DNA sequences encoding the same CDR3. CDR3 amino acids: CASSVATGSSYEQYF. The CDR3 nucleotides read TGTGCCAGCAGCGTAGCTACCGGGAGCTCCTACGAGCAGTACTTC. The rearrangement uses TRBV9 and TRBJ2-7, with D tentatively TRBD2 (6 bases). The ends were cut back, 0 bases at V and 0 bases at J, with 10 bases in the middle. The CDR3 extends over 15 amino acids. The germline CDR1 and CDR2 sequences are SGDLS and YYNGEE.

This chain links TRBV10-3 with TRBJ2-1; perhaps TRBD1 as D (6 bases). The germline V gene encodes CDR1 ENHRY and CDR2 SYGVKD. V was pared by 9 bases and J by 9 bases, with 9 bases between. This CDR3 has 10 residues. The CDR3 nucleotides read TGTGCCATTGGGACACTTGAGCAGTTCTTC. Amino acids: CAIGTLEQFF.

This clone was counted once. The V call is TRBV6-1, the J call TRBJ2-7; 8 nucleotides match TRBD2. CDR1 and CDR2 (germline): MNHNS, SASEGT. V lost 6 bases and J lost 4; bases outside the gene matches: 8. CDR3 length: 14 residues. The CDR3 region is CASRRSIAGYEQYF. The CDR3 DNA follows: TGTGCCAGCAGGCGGAGTATAGCGGGGTACGAGCAGTACTTC.

Notes on this clone: Other nucleotide sequences from this sample produce the same CDR3. This rearrangement joins TRBV5-4 to TRBJ2-7; 9 bases match TRBD1. V gave up 4 bases and J gave up 4 bases; unmatched junction bases: 3. The germline gives CDR1 SGHNT, CDR2 YYREEE (reference sequence). This CDR3 has 13 residues. The CDR3 region is CASSRGQGYEQYF. CDR3 bases: TGTGCCAGCAGCCGGGGACAGGGATACGAGCAGTACTTC.

J is TRBJ1-1 and V is TRBV5-1; D remains unclear. The CDR3 totals 15 residues. The V end lost 0 bases, the J end lost 0 bases, and 9 bases lay between the germline ends. Per the germline V gene, CDR1 is SGHRS and CDR2 is YFSETQ. The CDR3 here is CASSLVGLMNTEAFF. CDR3 bases: TGCGCCAGCAGCTTGGTAGGACTGATGAACACTGAAGCTTTCTTT. The full variable domain, in which reference TRBV5-1 and TRBJ1-1 provide the parts outside the CDR3, is KAGVTQTPRYLIKTRGQQVTLSCSPISGHRSVSWYQQTPGQGLQFLFEYFSETQRNKGNFPGRFSGRQFSNSRSEMNVSTLELGDSALYLCASSLVGLMNTEAFFGQGTRLTVV.

The chain joins TRBV27 to TRBJ2-1; perhaps TRBD2 as D (5 bases). V lost 4 bases, J lost 3 bases, and 13 bases lay in between. This CDR3 contains 15 residues. Per the germline V gene, CDR1 is MNHEY and CDR2 is SMNVEV (reference sequence). CDR3 loop: CASSSSFSVYNEQFF. The CDR3 DNA reads TGTGCCAGCAGTTCGTCGTTTAGCGTCTACAATGAGCAGTTCTTC.

This chain connects TRBV5-6 to TRBJ2-7, with D maybe TRBD2 (6 bases). This CDR3 comprises 15 residues. Trimming pared 5 bases from V and 4 bases from J, leaving 19 bases between. Germline V CDR1 and CDR2: SGHDT, YYEEEE. DNA for the CDR3: TGTGCCAGCAGTACCTGGTTAATGGGACTTTACGAGCAGTACTTC. Residues: CASSTWLMGLYEQYF. The variable domain in full, with the rest retrieved from reference TRBV5-6 and TRBJ2-7, is DAGVTQSPTHLIKTRGQQVTLRCSPKSGHDTVSWYQQALGQGPQFIFQYYEEEERQRGNFPDRFSGHQFPNYSSELNVNALLLGDSALYLCASSTWLMGLYEQYFGPGTRLTVT.

The chain combines TRBV28 with TRBJ1-5, with 7 bases aligning to TRBD1. The CDR3 loop spans 16 amino acids. V shed 7 bases, J shed 6 bases, and the junction held 15 bases outside the gene matches. From germline, CDR1 is MDHEN and CDR2 SYDVKM. CDR3 residues: CASKPLTGKMAQPQHF. In DNA, the CDR3 is TGTGCCAGCAAACCCCTGACAGGGAAGATGGCTCAGCCCCAGCATTTT.

The chain uses TRBV7-8 and TRBJ2-2, with TRBD2 identical over 10 bases. The CDR3 loop spans 15 amino acids. Germline V gene data show CDR1 as SGHVS and CDR2 as FQNEAQ. Losses at the gene ends were 6 bases for V and 6 bases for J; bases not matched to a gene: 7. In nucleotides, the CDR3 is TGTGCCAGCAGAAATAGCGGGGGGTCCCCCGGGGAGCTGTTTTTT. This translates into CASRNSGGSPGELFF.

J is TRBJ2-2 and V is TRBV4-3, with D tentatively TRBD2 (5 bases). Germline values: CDR1 LGHNA, CDR2 YSLEER. The CDR3 loop spans 17 amino acids. The V end was cut by 0 bases, the J end by 1 base, with 12 bases between. CDR3: CASSQELGGWNTGELFF. The DNA for the CDR3 is TGCGCCAGCAGCCAAGAATTGGGCGGGTGGAACACCGGGGAGCTGTTTTTT.

On this clone itself: In the same sample, other DNA sequences code for this CDR3. This chain links TRBV6-1 with TRBJ1-6; D uncertain. The CDR3 totals 15 residues. Trimming removed 9 bases at V and 0 bases at J, with 12 bases between. Per the germline V gene, CDR1 is MNHNS and CDR2 is SASEGT. Here the CDR3 reads CASSEGSSYNSPLHF. The CDR3 DNA is TGTGCCAGTTCGGAGGGTAGCTCCTATAATTCACCCCTCCACTTT.

Notes on this clone: Other DNA sequences within the sample encode an identical CDR3. The chain links TRBV19 to TRBJ2-5, with D possibly being TRBD2 (6 bases). CDR1 is LNHDA, CDR2 SQIVND, per germline (reference sequence). V dropped 3 bases and J dropped 2 bases, with 10 bases sitting between them. This CDR3 is built from 14 residues. CDR3 amino acids: CASSIGGKQETQYF. CDR3 in DNA: TGTGCCAGTAGTATTGGGGGGAAGCAAGAGACCCAGTACTTC.

This chain connects TRBV10-1 to TRBJ2-7; no clear D gene. Deletions cut 0 bases from V and 4 bases from J, with 10 bases between. This CDR3 comprises 14 residues. Germline CDR1 WNHNN, CDR2 SYGVQD (reference sequence). The CDR3, as DNA: TGCGCCAGCAGTGAGTCGGGCGAAGAGTACGAGCAGTACTTC. Amino acid sequence: CASSESGEEYEQYF.

V gene TRBV25-1 combines with J gene TRBJ1-4; 10 nucleotides agree with TRBD1. The CDR3 covers 14 residues. The V gene's germline CDR1 is MGHDK and CDR2 SYGVNS. Unmatched junction bases numbered 3, after V lost 3 bases and J lost 8 bases. CDR3 nucleotide sequence: TGTGCCAGCAGTGAGGGACAGGGGTGGGAAAAACTGTTTTTT. It codes for CASSEGQGWEKLFF.

The chain joins TRBV2 to TRBJ1-2; a weak D match, TRBD1 (6 bases). V was shortened by 4 bases and J by 8 bases, with 17 bases between the two germline ends. CDR3 length: 14 amino acids. Germline V gene lookup returns CDR1 SNHLY and CDR2 FYNNEI. CDR3 loop: CASSAQGVGYGYTF. The CDR3 DNA follows: TGTGCCAGCAGTGCACAGGGTGTGGGCTACGGCTACACCTTC.

The V and J genes are TRBV30 and TRBJ1-4; D gene unclear. V was clipped by 6 bases and J by 0 bases, with 11 bases between them. The CDR3 totals 14 residues. CDR1 GTSNPN and CDR2 SVGIG come from the germline V gene (reference sequence). This chain's CDR3 is CACYTRSTNEKLFF. CDR3 coding DNA: TGTGCCTGCTATACCAGATCAACTAATGAAAAACTGTTTTTT.

For this clone: Other nucleotide sequences from this sample produce the same CDR3. The rearrangement uses TRBV2 and TRBJ1-2; 7 bases fit TRBD1. The V gene end was trimmed by 5 bases and the J gene end by 7 bases; junction bases not matched to a gene: 7. CDR3 size: 13 residues. Germline CDR1 is SNHLY and CDR2 is FYNNEI. The CDR3 protein is CASSPTGFGGYTF. The DNA of the CDR3 is TGTGCCAGCAGTCCGACAGGGTTCGGTGGCTACACCTTC.

The V and J genes are TRBV5-4 and TRBJ1-6; no clear D. The CDR3 loop spans 14 amino acids. The germline V gene has CDR1 SGHNT and CDR2 YYREEE (reference sequence). The V gene lost 4 bases and the J gene lost 10 bases, with 15 bases spanning the gap. CDR3 region: CASSPGNGFSPLHF. The CDR3 nucleotides read TGTGCCAGCAGCCCGGGGAACGGGTTCTCACCCCTCCACTTT.

The chain recombines TRBV18 with TRBJ1-3; maybe TRBD1 (5 bases). The V end lost 3 bases, the J end lost 4 bases, and 10 bases lay between the germline ends. This CDR3 comprises 14 residues. Germline CDR1 KGHSH, CDR2 LQKENI. CDR3 loop: CASSPGRAGNTIYF. In DNA, the CDR3 is TGTGCCAGCTCACCGGGACGGGCGGGAAACACCATATATTTT.

V is TRBV10-3 and J is TRBJ2-3, with D tentatively TRBD2 (6 bases). The CDR3 totals 13 residues. The V end lost 8 bases, the J end lost 5 bases, and 14 bases lay between the germline ends. Germline assignment: CDR1 ENHRY and CDR2 SYGVKD. The CDR3: CAIRGPGGDTQYF. The DNA for the CDR3 is TGTGCCATCCGGGGCCCCGGGGGAGATACGCAGTATTTT.